Sequencing of this TCR beta chain was carried out in a study of tumor-infiltrating lymphocytes in primary liver carcinoma. Per the germline V gene, CDR1 is SGHAT and CDR2 is FQNNGV. The CDR3 contains 18 residues. On this clonotype: At one boundary the junction diverges from the germline segment, which might be a read error.

Blood RNA came from unsorted whole blood; germline DNA was also extracted. The investigators made TCR beta cDNA from about 510 ng total RNA, using a constant-region primer. TCR beta libraries came from three nested multiplex PCR rounds using slightly modified ARM-PCR. It was with TRBV1-TRBV30 forward primers and a C-beta reverse primer that the first two PCR rounds were run, at 10 cycles each. TCRdb recomputed calls from the multiplex PCR reads with MiXCR, one row per CDR3 protein. The sample comprises fewer than 350,000 distinct CDR3 sequences, less than 75% of which are singletons, and about 8.4% rests with the top ten.

The rearrangement uses TRBV11-2 and TRBJ1-1, with 8 bases that match TRBD1. Sequencing was carried out using peripheral blood. The TCR comes from a man aged 35-49 years with primary liver carcinoma and hepatitis B virus infection. Here the CDR3 DNA reads TGTGCCAGCGGCTTACCACCAGGACAGGGTGCTTCAGCCACTGAAGCTTTCTTT. Its translation is CASGLPPGQGASATEAFF.